Below, one T cell receptor (beta chain) is given with its context. Its antigen remains unidentified. Based on CD45RO/CCR7/CD25/CD127/CD95/CD27, CD4+ regulatory, stem cell-like memory, naive and central memory cells were sorted. CDR3 size: 14 residues. In germline, CDR1 is SGHNT, CDR2 YYREEE (reference sequence). V lost 8 bases to trimming and J lost 1 base, with 16 bases between them. This entry comes from a study of beta chain features in type 1 diabetes. Study overall: Patients shared similar age, gender and cell yields with healthy donors.

Reverse transcribing all isolated RNA meant expressed TCRB transcripts were sequenced. Only in-frame clones appear in the TCRdb table, and some are missing; sequencing was by immunoSEQ multiplex PCR. The sample has 200,000 to 300,000 clones; 14% are singletons. Study results and limitations: The similarity of naive, central memory and Treg TCRB repertoires appeared greater among patients than among healthy donors. PCR might favor shorter templates, but any such skew would affect patients and controls equally.

This chain links TRBV5-4 with TRBJ2-7, with TRBD2 as a possible D gene (6 bases). Material for sequencing was naive CD4+ T cells from blood. This sequence originates from a woman in her thirties or forties in good health. CDR3 sequence: CASSPGLRSYEQYF. Here the CDR3 DNA reads TGTGCCAGTTCTCCGGGACTGAGATCCTACGAGCAGTACTTC.